This TCR beta chain was observed in a study of blood T cell repertoires in COVID-19. CDR3 length: 12 residues. CDR1 and CDR2 from the germline V gene are MNHEY and SMNVEV (reference sequence). V shed 8 bases and J 4 bases; nucleotides not matched to a gene: 1. Only in-frame clones appear in the TCRdb table, and some are missing; sequencing was by immunoSEQ multiplex PCR. The profile covers about 190,000 clones, with 80% to 90% appearing a single time and about 1% taken by the ten largest. This receptor was identified in a man aged 25-45 years with acute or convalescent COVID-19. The chain couples TRBV27 to TRBJ2-5; 10 nucleotides line up with TRBD1. Sample: peripheral blood. The CDR3 DNA reads TGTGCCAGCCGGGACAGGGGAGAGACCCAGTACTTC. This encodes CASRDRGETQYF.